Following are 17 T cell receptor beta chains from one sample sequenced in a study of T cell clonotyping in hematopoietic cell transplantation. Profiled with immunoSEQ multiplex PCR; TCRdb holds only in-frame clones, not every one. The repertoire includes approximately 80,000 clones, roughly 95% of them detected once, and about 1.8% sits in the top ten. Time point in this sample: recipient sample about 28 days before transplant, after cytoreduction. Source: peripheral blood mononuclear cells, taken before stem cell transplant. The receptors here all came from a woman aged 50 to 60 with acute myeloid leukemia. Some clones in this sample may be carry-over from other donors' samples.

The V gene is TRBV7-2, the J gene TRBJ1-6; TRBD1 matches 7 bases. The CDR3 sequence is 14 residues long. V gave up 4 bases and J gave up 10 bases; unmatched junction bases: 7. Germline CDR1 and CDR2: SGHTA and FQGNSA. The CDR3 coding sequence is TGTGCCAGCAGCTCAAACAGGGGAGGGTCACCCCTCCACTTT. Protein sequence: CASSSNRGGSPLHF.

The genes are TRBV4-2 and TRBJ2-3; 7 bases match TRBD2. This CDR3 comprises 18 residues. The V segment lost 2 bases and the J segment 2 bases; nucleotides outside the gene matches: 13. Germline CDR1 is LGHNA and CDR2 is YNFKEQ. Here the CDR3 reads CASSQQTRASGFTDTQYF. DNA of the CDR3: TGTGCCAGCAGCCAACAAACGCGGGCTAGCGGATTCACAGATACGCAGTATTTT.

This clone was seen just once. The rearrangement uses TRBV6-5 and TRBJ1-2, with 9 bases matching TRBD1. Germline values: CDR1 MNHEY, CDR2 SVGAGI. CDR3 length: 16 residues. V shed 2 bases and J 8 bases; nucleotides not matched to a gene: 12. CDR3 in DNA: TGTGCCAGCAGTTACCTTCGGGACAGGGTGGGTTGGGGCTACACCTTC. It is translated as CASSYLRDRVGWGYTF.

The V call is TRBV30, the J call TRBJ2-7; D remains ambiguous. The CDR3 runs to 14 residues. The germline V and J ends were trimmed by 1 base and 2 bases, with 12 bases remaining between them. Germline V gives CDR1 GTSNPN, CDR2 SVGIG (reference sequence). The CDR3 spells CAWSASLGPYEQYF. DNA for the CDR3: TGTGCCTGGAGTGCCAGCCTGGGTCCCTACGAGCAGTACTTC.

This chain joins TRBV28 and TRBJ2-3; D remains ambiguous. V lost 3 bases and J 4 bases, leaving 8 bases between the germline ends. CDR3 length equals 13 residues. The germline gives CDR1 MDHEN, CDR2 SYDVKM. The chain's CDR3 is CASSFTVSDTQYF. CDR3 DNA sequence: TGTGCCAGCAGTTTCACAGTATCAGATACGCAGTATTTT.

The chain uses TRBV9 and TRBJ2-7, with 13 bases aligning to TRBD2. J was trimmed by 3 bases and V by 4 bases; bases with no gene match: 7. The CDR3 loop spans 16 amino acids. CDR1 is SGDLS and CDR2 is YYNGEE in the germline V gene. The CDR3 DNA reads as TGTGCCAGCAGCCCCAGGACTAGCGGGAGAAACTACGAGCAGTACTTC. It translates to CASSPRTSGRNYEQYF.

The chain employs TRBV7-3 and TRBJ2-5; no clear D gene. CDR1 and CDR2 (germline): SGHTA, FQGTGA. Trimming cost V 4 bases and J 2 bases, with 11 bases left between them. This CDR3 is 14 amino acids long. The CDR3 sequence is CASSSGPIQETQYF. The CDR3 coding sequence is TGTGCCAGCAGCTCAGGACCCATTCAAGAGACCCAGTACTTC.

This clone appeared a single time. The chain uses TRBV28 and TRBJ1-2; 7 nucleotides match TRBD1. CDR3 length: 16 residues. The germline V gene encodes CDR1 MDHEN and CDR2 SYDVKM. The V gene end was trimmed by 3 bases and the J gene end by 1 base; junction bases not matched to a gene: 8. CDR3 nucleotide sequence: TGTGCCAGCAGTTTTAGCCGGGACAGATATAACTATGGCTACACCTTC. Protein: CASSFSRDRYNYGYTF.

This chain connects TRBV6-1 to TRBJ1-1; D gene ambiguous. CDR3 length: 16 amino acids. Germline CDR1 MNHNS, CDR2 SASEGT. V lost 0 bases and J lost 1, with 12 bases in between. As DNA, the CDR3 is TGTGCCAGCAGTGAAGCTTACGGTCGAGGGAACACTGAAGCTTTCTTT. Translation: CASSEAYGRGNTEAFF.

In DNA, the CDR3 is TGCGCCAGCAGCCGAGCGGAGTTCGAGATCGGGGAGCTGTTTTTT. This codes for CASSRAEFEIGELFF. The chain is built from TRBV4-1 and TRBJ2-2, with D perhaps matching TRBD2 (5 bases). The germline V gene encodes CDR1 MGHRA and CDR2 YSYEKL. The CDR3 spans 15 residues. V dropped 4 bases and J dropped 7 bases, with 16 bases sitting between them.

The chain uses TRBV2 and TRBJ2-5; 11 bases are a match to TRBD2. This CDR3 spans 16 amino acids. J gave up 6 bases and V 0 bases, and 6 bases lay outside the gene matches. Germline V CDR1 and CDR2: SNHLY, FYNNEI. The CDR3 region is CASSEALAGGRQTQYF. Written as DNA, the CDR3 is TGTGCCAGCAGTGAAGCGTTAGCGGGGGGGCGACAGACCCAGTACTTC.

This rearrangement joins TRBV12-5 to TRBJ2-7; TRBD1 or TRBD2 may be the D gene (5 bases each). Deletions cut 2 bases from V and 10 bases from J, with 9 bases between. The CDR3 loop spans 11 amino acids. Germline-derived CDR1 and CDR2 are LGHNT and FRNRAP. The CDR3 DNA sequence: TGTGCTAGTGGTTTGTTTGGGGACCAGTACTTC. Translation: CASGLFGDQYF.

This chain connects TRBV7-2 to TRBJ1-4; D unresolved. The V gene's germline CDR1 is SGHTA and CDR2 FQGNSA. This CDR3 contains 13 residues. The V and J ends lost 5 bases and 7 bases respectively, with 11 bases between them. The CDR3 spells CASSLTDGEKLFF. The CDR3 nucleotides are TGTGCCAGCAGCCTTACGGATGGTGAAAAACTGTTTTTT. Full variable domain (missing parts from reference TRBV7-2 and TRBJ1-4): GAGVSQSPSNKVTEKGKDVELRCDPISGHTALYWYRQSLGQGLEFLIYFQGNSAPDKSGLPSDRFSAERTGGSVSTLTIQRTQQEDSAVYLCASSLTDGEKLFFGSGTQLSVL.

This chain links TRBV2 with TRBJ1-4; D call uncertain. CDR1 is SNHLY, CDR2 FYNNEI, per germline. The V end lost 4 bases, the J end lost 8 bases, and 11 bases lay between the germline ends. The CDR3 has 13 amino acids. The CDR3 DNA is TGTGCCAGCAGTGGAGGGCTGGGGGAAAAACTGTTTTTT. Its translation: CASSGGLGEKLFF.

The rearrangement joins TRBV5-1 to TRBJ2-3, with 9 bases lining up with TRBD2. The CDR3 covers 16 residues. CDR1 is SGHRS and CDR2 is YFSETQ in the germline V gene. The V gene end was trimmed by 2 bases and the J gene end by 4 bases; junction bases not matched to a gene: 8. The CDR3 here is CASSFAGGSRADTQYF. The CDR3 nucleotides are TGCGCCAGCAGCTTCGCGGGGGGGAGTAGAGCAGATACGCAGTATTTT.

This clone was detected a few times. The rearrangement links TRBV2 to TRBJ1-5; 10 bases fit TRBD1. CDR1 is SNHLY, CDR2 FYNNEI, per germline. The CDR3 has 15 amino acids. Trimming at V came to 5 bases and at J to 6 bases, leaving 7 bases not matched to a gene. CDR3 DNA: TGTGCCAGCAGTCCTAGTGGACAGGGGGGTCAGCCCCAGCATTTT. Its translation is CASSPSGQGGQPQHF.

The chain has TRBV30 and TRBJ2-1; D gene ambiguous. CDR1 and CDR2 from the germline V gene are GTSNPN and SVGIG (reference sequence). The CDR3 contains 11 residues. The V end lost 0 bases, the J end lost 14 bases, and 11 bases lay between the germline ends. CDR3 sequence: CAWSVQSVEFF. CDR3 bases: TGTGCCTGGAGTGTCCAGTCGGTCGAGTTCTTC.